The 13 T cell receptor beta chains listed next were all sequenced from one sample in a study of regulatory T cells in long-lasting Graves disease. As to time point: newly diagnosed GD, antithyroid drugs for less than 3 months. The TCR library was prepared using RNA isolated from PBMCs. Assembly of TCR beta libraries relied on iRepertoire HTBI primers together with Arm-PCR of CDR3 regions. TCRdb passed the multiplex PCR reads through MiXCR, listing each CDR3 protein once. This table has some 560,000 distinct CDR3 sequences, roughly a sixth appearing once. The same data also contributed to another study, on T cells in Graves' hyperthyroidism and ophthalmopathy.

The source was peripheral blood mononuclear cells (PBMCs), collected at new diagnosis, from a patient treated with antithyroid drugs. These receptor sequences come from a middle-aged woman with Graves disease.

The sample holds a few counts of this clonotype. The V call is TRBV29-1, the J call TRBJ2-2; 12 positions match TRBD2. This CDR3 is 16 amino acids long. With 2 bases clipped from V and 7 bases from J, the junction kept 8 bases outside the gene matches. The germline V gene has CDR1 SQVTM and CDR2 ANQGSEA. In DNA, the CDR3 is TGCAGCGTTGAAAGGGCTAGCGGGGGGGCCATCGGGGAGCTGTTTTTT. Residues: CSVERASGGAIGELFF.

In this sample, this clonotype turned up many times. The gene calls are TRBV5-5 and TRBJ1-2; D not certain. Germline V gene sequence: CDR1 SGHKS, CDR2 YYEKEE (reference sequence). The CDR3 consists of 14 residues. The ends were cut back, 4 bases at V and 4 bases at J, with 14 bases in the middle. CDR3 bases: TGTGCCAGCAGCCGGGGATCGGTTGGCTATGGCTACACCTTC. Amino acid sequence: CASSRGSVGYGYTF.

This clonotype was seen ten or more times. The V call is TRBV27, the J call TRBJ1-5; D unresolved. The germline V gene has CDR1 MNHEY and CDR2 SMNVEV (reference sequence). This CDR3 has 13 amino acids. V was pared by 6 bases and J by 9 bases, with 15 bases between. The CDR3 loop is CASRGALKAPQHF. The CDR3 coding sequence is TGTGCCAGCAGAGGAGCTCTCAAAGCGCCCCAGCATTTT.

The rearrangement joins TRBV19 to TRBJ1-3; 7 bases line up with TRBD1. V lost 5 bases to trimming and J lost 4 bases; unmatched junction nucleotides: 20. Germline CDR1 and CDR2: LNHDA and SQIVND (reference sequence). The CDR3 is made up of 19 amino acids. CDR3 DNA: TGTGCCAGTAGTCTCCTCCGACTGGGACAGACCCTCGCCGGAAACACCATATATTTT. Translating gives CASSLLRLGQTLAGNTIYF. Full variable domain (missing parts from reference TRBV19 and TRBJ1-3): DGGITQSPKYLFRKEGQNVTLSCEQNLNHDAMYWYRQDPGQGLRLIYYSQIVNDFQKGDIAEGYSVSREKKESFPLTVTSAQKNPTAFYLCASSLLRLGQTLAGNTIYFGEGSWLTVV.

The rearrangement joins TRBV3-1 to TRBJ2-5, with 7 bases lining up with TRBD1. The CDR3 length is 13 residues. Germline CDR1 is LGHDT and CDR2 is YNNKEL (reference sequence). Unmatched junction bases numbered 3, after V lost 4 bases and J lost 4 bases. The CDR3 sequence: CASSLKGAETQYF. In nucleotides, the CDR3 is TGTGCCAGCAGCCTCAAGGGGGCAGAGACCCAGTACTTC.

This clonotype was counted ten times or more. This chain's CDR3 is CATSREQGLSYEQYF. The CDR3 DNA reads TGTGCCACCAGCAGAGAGCAGGGCCTCTCCTACGAGCAGTACTTC. The chain links TRBV15 to TRBJ2-7; the D gene is possibly TRBD1 (5 bases). The V end was cut by 0 bases, the J end by 0 bases, with 9 bases between. CDR3 length equals 15 residues. CDR1 LNHNV and CDR2 YYDKDF come from the germline V gene (reference sequence). Variable domain in full (rest from reference TRBV15 and TRBJ2-7): DAMVIQNPRYQVTQFGKPVTLSCSQTLNHNVMYWYQQKSSQAPKLLFHYYDKDFNNEADTPDNFQSRRPNTSFCFLDIRSPGLGDTAMYLCATSREQGLSYEQYFGPGTRLTVT.

V usage is TRBV29-1 and J usage is TRBJ2-5; D gene uncertain. The germline V gene encodes CDR1 SQVTM and CDR2 ANQGSEA. With 5 bases removed from V and 1 base from J, the gap between germline ends came to 14 bases. The CDR3 is 14 amino acids. CDR3 amino acids: CSVPRTLLQETQYF. The CDR3 DNA sequence: TGCAGCGTTCCGCGGACGCTACTCCAAGAGACCCAGTACTTC.

In this sample, this clonotype turned up a few times. V usage is TRBV12-3 or TRBV12-4 and J usage is TRBJ2-1; TRBD1 or TRBD2 may be the D gene (5 bases each). With 8 bases removed from V and 7 bases from J, the gap between germline ends came to 18 bases. The CDR3 is 14 residues long. CDR3 nucleotides: TGTGCCAGCTCCACCCCCGGGACGGTGAATGAGCAGTTCTTC. Amino acids: CASSTPGTVNEQFF.

This clonotype was counted ten times or more. The V and J genes are TRBV2 and TRBJ2-5; D uncertain. V lost 7 bases, J lost 2 bases, and 11 bases lay in between. This CDR3 region has 13 residues. CDR1 is SNHLY, CDR2 FYNNEI, per germline. CDR3 region: CASTKDGQETQYF. The CDR3 coding sequence is TGTGCCAGCACCAAGGACGGGCAAGAGACCCAGTACTTC.

This clonotype was observed at least ten times. The chain links TRBV2 to TRBJ1-2, with TRBD1 as a possible D gene (5 bases). The length of the CDR3 is 13 residues. V lost 7 bases and J 1 base, leaving 10 bases between the germline ends. Germline-derived CDR1 and CDR2 are SNHLY and FYNNEI. This CDR3 is CASTLTVNYGYTF. The CDR3 DNA sequence: TGTGCCAGCACCCTGACAGTTAACTATGGCTACACCTTC.

The genes are TRBV12-3 or TRBV12-4 and TRBJ1-2; no firm D call. V was trimmed by 5 bases and J by 8 bases, leaving 18 bases between them. This CDR3 comprises 14 residues. For the CDR3, the DNA is TGTGCCAGCAGTCCTCAAGACGGGGTATGGGGCTACACCTTC. Protein product: CASSPQDGVWGYTF.

The chain employs TRBV19 and TRBJ1-1; 7 nucleotides align to TRBD1. Trimming removed 6 bases from V and 4 bases from J; junction bases left unmatched: 5. The germline V gene has CDR1 LNHDA and CDR2 SQIVND (reference sequence). The CDR3 loop spans 13 amino acids. CDR3 protein: CASSKQGSTEAFF. CDR3 nucleotide sequence: TGTGCCAGTAGCAAACAGGGGAGCACTGAAGCTTTCTTT.

This clonotype was observed a few times. This chain joins TRBV19 and TRBJ1-5; TRBD1 is a possible D gene (5 bases). Germline V gives CDR1 LNHDA, CDR2 SQIVND (reference sequence). The V end was cut by 3 bases, the J end by 7 bases, with 13 bases between. This CDR3 has 14 residues. The CDR3 DNA reads as TGTGCCAGTAGTATCCCAGGGTTCGGCCAGCCCCAGCATTTT. Encoded protein: CASSIPGFGQPQHF. The whole variable domain, remainder taken from reference TRBV19 and TRBJ1-5, is DGGITQSPKYLFRKEGQNVTLSCEQNLNHDAMYWYRQDPGQGLRLIYYSQIVNDFQKGDIAEGYSVSREKKESFPLTVTSAQKNPTAFYLCASSIPGFGQPQHFGDGTRLSIL.